This T cell receptor (beta chain) was documented in a study of shared clonotypes between healthy human individuals (dated by TCRdb to about 2020). Context from the whole study: A few men and a couple of women, aged 18 to 49 years, made up the cohort. For each donor, CD4 naive and CD4 memory were each given three plates, CD8 naive was given two plates, and CD8 memory was given one plate. Different laboratories and diverse techniques were used to prepare libraries and sequence TCR repertoires, to increase sequencing depth and limit assay-specific biases. To estimate repertoire size and how much clonotype sharing occurs between individuals, the study deeply sequenced the blood TCR repertoires of 5 or 6 healthy adults. Leukapheresis yielded between about 0.85 and 10 billion PBMCs per donor. General findings and caveats noted by the study authors: Only blood was sampled, and tissue TCR repertoires likely differ from those in blood. Compared with non-shared clonotypes, clonotypes shared by all four sorted-subset donors had higher generation probabilities. Larger estimated clonotype richness was generally found for naive subsets than for memory subsets. Even with the large sequencing depth, rarefaction of the sorted-subset datasets indicated that sequencing was incomplete. About 4.5% of naive CD4, 3.5% of naive CD8, approximately 2% of memory CD4, and approximately 0.4% of memory CD8 clonotypes were shared across several donors. Because the study included only a small number of donors, the genetic and exposure-history diversity represented was limited. Pairwise subsampling led to the expectation that sequencing depth would affect the degree of clonotype sharing among donors.

TCR CDR3 regions were amplified from genomic DNA by multiplex PCR using the deep immunoSEQ assay. Extracted genomic DNA from each cell subset was distributed evenly across all wells of several immunoSEQ 96-well plates, and each plate was treated as a replicate. For sorted subsets, 150 to 200 ng genomic DNA, equal to 30,000 or so T cell genomes, was loaded into each replicate PCR. Purified libraries were measured with a Qubit 3.0 fluorometer, size-checked on a Bioanalyzer 2100, and measured again with the KAPA Library Quantification kit. Every immunoSEQ 96-well plate was sequenced on a separate single-read 150-cycle Illumina NextSeq 550 flow cell. As for how the authors treated the data: Because only junctional sequences without quality scores were contained in the immunoSEQ output, filtering matching that applied to full-length reads could not be performed. To assign V/J genes and CDR3, sequences were annotated against IMGT germline references using PyIR, a Python wrapper for IgBLAST v1.9. Reads with weak V/J assignments (E-value above 1e-6), missing CDR3, stop codons, out-of-frame junctions, or ambiguous translated residues were removed. V3J clonotypes were defined by identical inferred V gene, J gene, and CDR3 amino acid sequence. The percentage overlap between two repertoires was calculated by dividing the number of shared unique clonotypes by the size of the smaller repertoire. RTK rarefaction, the Chao1 estimator, and Recon v2.1 estimates of unobserved clonotypes were used to assess repertoire richness. For all TCRbeta clonotypes obtained by the gDNA method from a few donors, generation probabilities were computed with OLGA. The source is immuneACCESS, and TCRdb retained only in-frame sequences with V and J called. Part of the clones is not carried over; for the studies checked, unresolved V genes explain less than half of this, and the remainder is unexplained. The V and J calls and clone size were taken over from that table, and D and trimming were inferred from the DNA. This sample comprises more than 2 million clones, nearly 97% of them detected only once. Jointly, the top ten make up about 0.13% of the sample.

Donors were healthy HIV-negative adults with no recently reported acute infections or vaccinations. All donors were Caucasian adults living in Nashville, Tennessee, USA. CD4+ T cells were enriched by magnetic negative selection; naive cells were then positively selected on CD45RA, and the negative fraction formed the memory subset. Blood was obtained by leukapheresis, after which PBMCs were separated by Ficoll-Histopaque density gradient centrifugation and cryopreserved in liquid nitrogen vapor phase. Analytical flow cytometry was used to check the purity and quantity of each magnetically sorted T cell population. From each sorted fraction, genomic DNA was isolated and quantified by UV absorbance on a Nanodrop 2000c. The table lists this clone with a count of one. The antigen it recognizes is unknown. Base qualities are missing; no much larger clone stands one base away. V has 4 bases trimmed and J has 7 bases trimmed; junction bases matching no gene number 8. From a lookup of the germline V gene, CDR1 and CDR2 are SGHTS and YDEGEE. The CDR3 runs 13 amino acids, cysteine and phenylalanine included. Only CDR3 DNA is held: 39 bases, read in frame from base 1.

The sequence came from a man between 18 and 29 years old in good health. The chain is encoded by TRBV5-8 joined to TRBJ2-7; 7 middle bases align to TRBD1. The sample comprised naive CD4+ T cells sorted from blood. Interpreted using the paper, the cell subset or site label stands for: CD45RA+ positively selected. The bases read TGTGCCAGCAGCCGGGGACAGTTGGGAGAGCAGTACTTC. The translation is CASSRGQLGEQYF. Beyond the CDR3, the reference TRBV5-8 and TRBJ2-7 genes provide the residues; the full variable domain reads: EAGVTQSPTHLIKTRGQQATLRCSPISGHTSVYWYQQALGLGLQFLLWYDEGEERNRGNFPPRFSGRQFPNYSSELNVNALELEDSALYLCASSRGQLGEQYFGPGTRLTVT.